The sequence of this T cell receptor (beta chain) was determined in a study of blood T cell repertoires in COVID-19. Background on the study: Collection of acute and convalescent COVID-19 samples took place in the United States, Italy and Spain.

V lost 6 bases to trimming and J lost 7 bases, with 22 bases between them. Germline-derived CDR1 and CDR2 are MNHNY and SVGAGI (reference sequence). This CDR3 region has 15 residues. Libraries were prepared by immunoSEQ multiplex PCR; TCRdb keeps only in-frame clonotypes and omits some of them. The data show 300,000 to 350,000 clones, 75% to 90% seen once. The material sequenced was peripheral blood. J is TRBJ2-7 and V is TRBV6-6; D possibly corresponds to TRBD1 (6 bases). The sequence was obtained from a woman aged 45-60 years with COVID-19, enrolled during active disease. The CDR3 loop is CASRPRQVGLGEQYF. DNA of the CDR3: TGTGCCAGCAGACCTCGACAGGTAGGCCTAGGGGAGCAGTACTTC.